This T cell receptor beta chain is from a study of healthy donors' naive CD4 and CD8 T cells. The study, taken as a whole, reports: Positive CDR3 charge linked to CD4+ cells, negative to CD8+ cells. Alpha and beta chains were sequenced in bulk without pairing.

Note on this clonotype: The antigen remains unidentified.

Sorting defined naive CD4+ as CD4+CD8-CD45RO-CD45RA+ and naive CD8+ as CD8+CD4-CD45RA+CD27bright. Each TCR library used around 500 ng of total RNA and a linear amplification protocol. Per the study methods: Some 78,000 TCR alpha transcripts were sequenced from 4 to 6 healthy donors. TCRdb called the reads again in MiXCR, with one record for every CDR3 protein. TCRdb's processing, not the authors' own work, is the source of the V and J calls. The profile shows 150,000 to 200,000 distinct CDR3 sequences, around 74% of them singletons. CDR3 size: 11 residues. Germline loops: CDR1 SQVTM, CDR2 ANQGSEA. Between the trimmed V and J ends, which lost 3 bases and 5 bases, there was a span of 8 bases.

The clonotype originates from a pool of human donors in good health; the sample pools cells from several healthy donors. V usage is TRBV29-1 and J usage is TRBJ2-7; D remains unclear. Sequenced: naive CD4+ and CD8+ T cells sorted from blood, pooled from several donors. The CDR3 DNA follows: TGCAGCGTTGAGATACACAACGAGCAGTACTTC. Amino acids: CSVEIHNEQYF.